A selection of T cell receptor beta chains follows, all from one sample in a study of metastatic and nonmetastatic thyroid tumors. TCRdb re-called clones via MiXCR from the PCR reads. The table lists roughly 21,000 clones, 20% to 30% of them singletons, with 15% to 25% in the top ten. The sequencing input was blood. These TCRs come from a female donor with papillary thyroid cancer or a benign thyroid nodule (not recorded which). Some clones in this sample may be carry-over from other donors' samples. CDR3s include the opening cysteine and the closing phenylalanine or tryptophan. D genes are given only for firm matches. Only part of the rows carry a size: once, few, many, or a class if the clone is expanded.

V,D,J,size,length,CDR3,DNA
TRBV5-1,.,TRBJ2-7,many,13,CASSPPVVGEQYF,TGCGCCAGCAGCCCCCCTGTGGTGGGCGAGCAGTACTTC
TRBV5-6,.,TRBJ2-7,many,13,CASSLIGLGEQYF,TGTGCCAGCAGCTTGATAGGGTTAGGAGAGCAGTACTTC
TRBV7-6,.,TRBJ2-7,.,15,CASSLVAGARSEQYF,TGTGCCAGCAGCTTAGTGGCAGGGGCTAGAAGCGAGCAGTACTTC
TRBV30,.,TRBJ2-1,.,17,CAWTGAGRPYSYNEQFF,TGTGCCTGGACAGGGGCTGGGAGACCTTACTCCTACAATGAGCAGTTCTTC
TRBV5-5,.,TRBJ1-3,.,15,CASSLEPGSRNTIYF,TGTGCCAGCAGCTTGGAACCGGGGTCTCGAAACACCATATATTTT
TRBV19,.,TRBJ1-3,medium-sized,14,CASSSGSSGNTIYF,TGTGCCAGTAGTAGCGGTTCCTCTGGAAACACCATATATTTT
TRBV19,.,TRBJ1-1,many,11,CASRQAYEAFF,TGTGCCAGTAGGCAGGCGTATGAAGCTTTCTTT
TRBV2,.,TRBJ2-7,.,11,CASSVTGEQYF,TGTGCCAGCAGTGTCACGGGCGAGCAGTACTTC
TRBV15,.,TRBJ1-1,many,13,CATSREEGTEAFF,TGTGCCACCAGCAGGGAGGAGGGGACTGAAGCTTTCTTT
TRBV6-4,.,TRBJ2-2,.,12,CASSAYTGELFF,TGTGCCAGCAGTGCTTACACCGGGGAGCTGTTTTTT
TRBV16,.,TRBJ1-5,many,15,CASSQSTRGAQPQHF,TGTGCCAGCAGCCAATCGACAAGGGGCGCCCAGCCCCAGCATTTT
TRBV29-1,TRBD1,TRBJ2-2,many,15,CSVRRTGTSPGELFF,TGCAGCGTCCGCCGGACAGGGACTTCCCCCGGGGAGCTGTTTTTT
TRBV6-1,.,TRBJ2-7,.,13,CASSRDWVNEQYF,TGTGCCAGCAGCCGGGACTGGGTGAACGAGCAGTACTTC
TRBV3-1,.,TRBJ1-2,many,16,CASSQARNNNNYGYTF,TGTGCCAGCAGCCAAGCGCGGAACAATAACAACTATGGCTACACCTTC
TRBV20-1,.,TRBJ2-3,medium-sized,15,CSASFMGPSTDTQYF,TGCAGTGCTAGTTTTATGGGACCTAGCACAGATACGCAGTATTTT
TRBV18,TRBD1,TRBJ2-1,many,16,CASSGTVDSLYNEQFF,TGTGCCAGCTCAGGGACAGTTGACTCGCTCTACAATGAGCAGTTCTTC
TRBV6-2/TRBV6-3,.,TRBJ2-1,.,11,CASSLYNEQFF,TGTGCCAGCAGCCTATACAATGAGCAGTTCTTC
TRBV4-3,.,TRBJ2-3,.,16,CASSQGGDRRTDTQYF,TGCGCCAGCAGCCAAGGAGGTGACCGCCGCACAGATACGCAGTATTTT
TRBV3-1,TRBD1,TRBJ2-7,.,15,CASSQGQGASYEQYF,TGTGCCAGCAGCCAAGGACAGGGAGCGTCCTACGAGCAGTACTTC
TRBV19,.,TRBJ1-5,medium-sized,15,CASSIWQNSNQPQHF,TGTGCCAGTAGTATATGGCAGAATAGCAATCAGCCCCAGCATTTT
TRBV4-3,TRBD2,TRBJ2-7,many,15,CASSLYSGGVGEQYF,TGCGCCAGCAGCCTATATAGCGGGGGGGTAGGCGAGCAGTACTTC
TRBV2,.,TRBJ2-7,medium-sized,18,CASSDFVGSLLSGYEQYF,TGTGCCAGCAGTGACTTCGTGGGCAGTCTTTTATCGGGCTACGAGCAGTACTTC
TRBV7-9,.,TRBJ1-5,many,14,CASSFSGSAQPQHF,TGTGCCAGCAGCTTTTCGGGGTCCGCTCAGCCACAGCATTTT
TRBV14,.,TRBJ2-1,many,14,CASSQDYFNNEQFF,TGTGCCAGCAGCCAAGATTACTTCAACAATGAGCAGTTCTTC